Listed below are T cell receptor beta chains from one sample, sequenced in a study of T-cell reconstitution after alpha-beta-depleted transplantation in children. TCRdb reprocessed the PCR reads via MiXCR and lists one record per CDR3 protein. The sample yields 250,000 to 350,000 distinct CDR3 sequences, around 9.6% seen once. The sequencing used PBMCs from the stem cell graft donor, collected from the stem cell graft. These receptors were taken from a human donor who donated a stem cell graft to a child with SCID. CDR3s include the opening cysteine and the closing phenylalanine or tryptophan. A D gene is named only where the DNA matches it firmly. A row's size may be missing; if present it is once, few, many or a size class.

NA TRBJ1-5 NA TRBV10-3 CAISESEQSNQPQHF TGTGCCATCAGTGAATCGGAACAGAGCAATCAGCCCCAGCATTTT
NA TRBJ2-2 few TRBV7-2 CASSLVHPSAGELFF TGTGCCAGCAGCTTAGTACATCCCAGCGCCGGGGAGCTGTTTTTT
NA TRBJ2-5 NA TRBV2 CASSGPLGETQYF TGTGCCAGCAGTGGCCCTCTCGGGGAGACCCAGTACTTC
NA TRBJ2-3 many TRBV18 CASSLSGSTDTQYF TGTGCCAGCTCACTTAGCGGATCCACAGATACGCAGTATTTT
NA TRBJ2-7 many TRBV12-3/TRBV12-4 CASRENRDYEQYF TGTGCCAGCAGGGAGAACAGGGACTACGAGCAGTACTTC
TRBD2 TRBJ2-1 many TRBV12-3/TRBV12-4 CASSLGSSGGAGNEQFF TGTGCCAGCAGTTTAGGTTCCAGCGGGGGGGCCGGCAATGAGCAGTTCTTC
TRBD1 TRBJ1-4 few TRBV10-3 CAIRPQGAGNEKLFF TGTGCCATCAGACCTCAGGGGGCCGGGAATGAAAAACTGTTTTTT
TRBD2 TRBJ2-3 few TRBV20-1 CSAPRLAGGSDTQYF TGCAGTGCTCCACGACTAGCGGGGGGGTCAGATACGCAGTATTTT
NA TRBJ1-2 few TRBV12-3/TRBV12-4 CASSLRALGGGGYTF TGTGCCAGCAGTTTAAGGGCACTGGGGGGCGGAGGCTACACCTTC
NA TRBJ2-2 NA TRBV19 CASSTQPPGHEAGELFF TGTGCCAGTAGTACCCAACCCCCGGGACATGAGGCCGGGGAGCTGTTTTTT
TRBD1 TRBJ2-2 many TRBV9 CASSLKDPQGANTGELFF TGTGCCAGCAGCCTCAAGGACCCACAGGGGGCGAACACCGGGGAGCTGTTTTTT
NA TRBJ1-1 many TRBV12-3/TRBV12-4 CASSLGANTEAFF TGTGCCAGCAGCTTAGGTGCGAACACTGAAGCTTTCTTT
NA TRBJ1-1 few TRBV29-1 CSFSRREEAFF TGCAGCTTTTCCCGGCGGGAAGAAGCTTTCTTT
TRBD1 TRBJ1-2 few TRBV4-1 CASSQGPQGGNDGYTF TGCGCCAGCAGCCAAGGCCCACAGGGGGGGAATGATGGCTACACCTTC
NA TRBJ1-2 many TRBV12-3/TRBV12-4 CASSLRTDYGYTF TGTGCCAGCAGTTTAAGGACAGACTATGGCTACACCTTC
NA TRBJ1-1 NA TRBV27 CASSLAYTLDAEAFF TGTGCCAGCAGTTTAGCATATACCCTGGACGCTGAAGCTTTCTTT
NA TRBJ2-7 NA TRBV2 CASSEQGLSYEQYF TGTGCCAGCAGTGAGCAGGGCCTCTCCTACGAGCAGTACTTC
NA TRBJ2-1 few TRBV5-1 CASSLRKNNEQFF TGCGCCAGCAGCTTGAGAAAGAACAATGAGCAGTTCTTC
NA TRBJ1-5 many TRBV5-1 CASSLAGGSQPQHF TGCGCCAGCAGCTTGGCCGGGGGGTCTCAGCCCCAGCATTTT
NA TRBJ1-2 few TRBV10-2 CASSESPYGYTF TGCGCCAGCAGTGAGTCTCCCTATGGCTACACCTTC
NA TRBJ2-7 few TRBV12-3/TRBV12-4 CAPPGGQYF TGTGCCCCCCCGGGTGGGCAGTACTTC
NA TRBJ2-2 NA TRBV11-3 CASSSGWTASNTGELFF TGTGCCAGCAGCTCCGGCTGGACAGCTTCGAACACCGGGGAGCTGTTTTTT
NA TRBJ1-2 NA TRBV7-9 CASSLQGPNYGYTF TGTGCCAGCAGCTTACAGGGGCCCAACTATGGCTACACCTTC
TRBD1 TRBJ2-1 NA TRBV7-3 CASSSTGKSNNEQFF TGTGCCAGCAGCTCGACAGGGAAATCTAACAATGAGCAGTTCTTC
NA TRBJ1-1 few TRBV7-9 CASSFQGKTEAFF TGTGCCAGCAGCTTCCAGGGTAAGACTGAAGCTTTCTTT
NA TRBJ2-1 NA TRBV27 CASSWGDEQFF TGTGCCAGCAGTTGGGGGGATGAGCAGTTCTTC
NA TRBJ2-2 NA TRBV7-2 CASSLAQLNTGELFF TGTGCCAGCAGCTTAGCACAGCTGAACACCGGGGAGCTGTTTTTT
TRBD1 TRBJ2-5 NA TRBV9 CASSANRDSVQETQYF TGTGCCAGCAGCGCAAACCGGGACAGCGTCCAAGAGACCCAGTACTTC
TRBD2 TRBJ2-2 NA TRBV27 CASSDGAGAWHTGELFF TGTGCCAGCAGTGACGGAGCGGGGGCATGGCACACCGGGGAGCTGTTTTTT
NA TRBJ2-4 NA TRBV20-1 CSATSGAKNIQYF TGCAGTGCTACCTCGGGGGCCAAAAACATTCAGTACTTC
TRBD2 TRBJ2-1 NA TRBV7-9 CASRGRGEQFF TGTGCCAGCAGGGGGAGGGGTGAGCAGTTCTTC
TRBD1 TRBJ2-1 few TRBV20-1 CSAREGGSYGDEQFF TGCAGTGCTAGAGAAGGGGGCTCTTATGGAGATGAGCAGTTCTTC
TRBD1 TRBJ2-2 many TRBV20-1 CSALGQGNTGELFF TGCAGTGCCTTAGGACAGGGGAACACCGGGGAGCTGTTTTTT
NA TRBJ2-5 few TRBV6-5 CASSYLKETQYF TGTGCCAGCAGTTACCTAAAGGAGACCCAGTACTTC
NA TRBJ2-3 NA TRBV5-5 CASSLEGHSTDTQYF TGTGCCAGCAGCTTGGAAGGGCATAGCACAGATACGCAGTATTTT
NA TRBJ1-1 NA TRBV27 CASSLGISTEAFF TGTGCCAGCAGTTTGGGGATTAGCACTGAAGCTTTCTTT
TRBD2 TRBJ2-5 many TRBV13 CASSLGGGGETQYF TGTGCCAGCAGCCTGGGCGGGGGAGGAGAGACCCAGTACTTC
TRBD2 TRBJ2-3 NA TRBV25-1 CASSEYVGLAGLDTQYF TGTGCCAGCAGTGAATACGTGGGACTAGCGGGGTTAGATACGCAGTATTTT
TRBD1 TRBJ2-3 NA TRBV20-1 CSARDLQGAITDTQYF TGCAGTGCTAGAGATCTACAGGGGGCTATCACAGATACGCAGTATTTT
NA TRBJ2-3 NA TRBV10-3 CATTLTAIDTQYF TGTGCCACTACTTTGACAGCGATAGATACGCAGTATTTT
NA TRBJ1-2 NA TRBV3-1 CASSQDYRSNYGYTF TGTGCCAGCAGCCAAGATTACAGGAGTAACTATGGCTACACCTTC
NA TRBJ1-2 NA TRBV25-1 CASSEFTWGNYGYTF TGTGCCAGCAGTGAATTTACGTGGGGGAACTATGGCTACACCTTC
NA TRBJ2-1 NA TRBV6-1 CASSLERSSYNEQFF TGTGCCAGCAGCCTAGAGCGGAGCTCCTACAATGAGCAGTTCTTC
NA TRBJ2-7 NA TRBV20-1 CSARDRSAGSREYF TGCAGTGCTAGAGATAGGTCCGCGGGGTCTAGGGAGTACTTC
NA TRBJ2-7 once TRBV5-5 CASSPGLKREEQYF TGTGCCAGCAGCCCCGGATTAAAACGGGAGGAGCAGTACTTC
TRBD1 TRBJ1-4 NA TRBV3-1 CASSQDDHRGEKLFF TGTGCCAGCAGCCAAGATGACCACAGGGGGGAAAAACTGTTTTTT
NA TRBJ2-2 NA TRBV3-1 CASSSFSSHSTGELFF TGTGCCAGCAGCTCGTTTAGCAGCCACAGCACCGGGGAGCTGTTTTTT
NA TRBJ2-7 NA TRBV20-1 CSASLRGLSYEQYF TGCAGTGCTAGTTTGCGGGGGCTCTCCTACGAGCAGTACTTC
NA TRBJ2-3 NA TRBV6-1 CASSEDTFPIDTQYF TGTGCCAGCAGTGAGGACACCTTCCCCATTGATACGCAGTATTTT
NA TRBJ1-5 NA TRBV12-5 CASGLVEQGTQPQHF TGTGCTAGTGGTTTGGTAGAACAGGGAACTCAGCCCCAGCATTTT
NA TRBJ2-5 few TRBV5-1 CASPPAGFQETQYF TGCGCCAGCCCCCCCGCGGGCTTCCAAGAGACCCAGTACTTC